This T cell receptor beta chain was found in a study of blood T cell repertoires in COVID-19. At the level of the study: From T cells, B-cell-depleted T cells, or PBMCs came the material, which was cDNA or gDNA.

The CDR3 length is 14 residues. Looked up from germline, CDR1 is SNHLY and CDR2 is FYNNEI. Trimming left V 3 bases short and J 0 bases short, with 7 bases between. Sequenced by immunoSEQ multiplex PCR; TCRdb stores in-frame clones only, minus some. The data show 300,000 or so clones, more than 75% seen once. The chain combines TRBV2 with TRBJ2-3, with a weak D call TRBD1 (6 bases). Material for sequencing was peripheral blood. This TCR derives from a man aged 65 to 85 with acute or convalescent COVID-19. This CDR3 is CASSEDRSTDTQYF. The CDR3 nucleotides read TGTGCCAGCAGTGAGGACAGAAGCACAGATACGCAGTATTTT.